This TCR beta chain emerged from a study of technical replicates of blood from four donors. TCRdb's table, derived via immunoSEQ multiplex PCR, lists solely in-frame clones and lacks some. The data hold about 82,000 clones, with 96% observed a single time. Germline V gene sequence: CDR1 MNHEY, CDR2 SVGAGI. J was trimmed by 2 bases and V by 2 bases; bases with no gene match: 2. This CDR3 contains 14 residues. The sample consisted of T cells isolated from PBMCs. This rearrangement joins TRBV6-5 to TRBJ1-1; TRBD1 aligns across 7 bases. This TCR derives from a human donor in good health. CDR3: CASSYGTDNTEAFF. The CDR3 coding sequence is TGTGCCAGCAGTTACGGGACAGATAACACTGAAGCTTTCTTT.